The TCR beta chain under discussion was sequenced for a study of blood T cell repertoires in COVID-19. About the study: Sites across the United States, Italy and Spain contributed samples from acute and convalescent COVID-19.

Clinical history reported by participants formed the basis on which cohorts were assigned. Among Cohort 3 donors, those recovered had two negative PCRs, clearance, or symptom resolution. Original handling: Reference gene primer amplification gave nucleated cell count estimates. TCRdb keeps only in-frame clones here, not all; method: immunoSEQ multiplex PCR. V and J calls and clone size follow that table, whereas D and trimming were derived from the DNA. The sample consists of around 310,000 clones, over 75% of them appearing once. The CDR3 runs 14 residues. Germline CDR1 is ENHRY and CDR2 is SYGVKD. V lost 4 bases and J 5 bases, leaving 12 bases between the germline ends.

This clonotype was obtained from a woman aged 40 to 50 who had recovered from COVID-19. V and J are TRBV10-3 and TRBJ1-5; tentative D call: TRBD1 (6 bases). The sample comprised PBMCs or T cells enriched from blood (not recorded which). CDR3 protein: CAISVTGDYQPQHF. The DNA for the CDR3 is TGTGCCATCAGTGTGACAGGAGATTATCAGCCCCAGCATTTT.